This T cell receptor beta chain derives from a study of T cells in Graves' hyperthyroidism and ophthalmopathy. RNA transcripts were the template for amplifying TCR beta CDR3 regions. First-round RT-PCR with HTBI primers amplified the TCR CDR3 region. TCRdb analysed the multiplex PCR reads with MiXCR anew, one entry per CDR3 protein. Of 250,000 to 300,000 distinct CDR3 sequences in the sample, over 12% were seen once. Germline V gene lookup returns CDR1 KGHDR and CDR2 SFDVKD. This CDR3 is 13 amino acids long. V gave up 5 bases and J gave up 0 bases, with 6 bases separating them. This clonotype has a count of ten or more.

The receptor's source is a woman in her 50s with Graves' hyperthyroidism that later progressed to Graves' ophthalmopathy. The genes are TRBV24-1 and TRBJ1-1; D is unresolved. Sequences were obtained from blood. CDR3 in DNA: TGTGCCACCAGTGTGGGTTTGAACACTGAAGCTTTCTTT. This sequence encodes CATSVGLNTEAFF.